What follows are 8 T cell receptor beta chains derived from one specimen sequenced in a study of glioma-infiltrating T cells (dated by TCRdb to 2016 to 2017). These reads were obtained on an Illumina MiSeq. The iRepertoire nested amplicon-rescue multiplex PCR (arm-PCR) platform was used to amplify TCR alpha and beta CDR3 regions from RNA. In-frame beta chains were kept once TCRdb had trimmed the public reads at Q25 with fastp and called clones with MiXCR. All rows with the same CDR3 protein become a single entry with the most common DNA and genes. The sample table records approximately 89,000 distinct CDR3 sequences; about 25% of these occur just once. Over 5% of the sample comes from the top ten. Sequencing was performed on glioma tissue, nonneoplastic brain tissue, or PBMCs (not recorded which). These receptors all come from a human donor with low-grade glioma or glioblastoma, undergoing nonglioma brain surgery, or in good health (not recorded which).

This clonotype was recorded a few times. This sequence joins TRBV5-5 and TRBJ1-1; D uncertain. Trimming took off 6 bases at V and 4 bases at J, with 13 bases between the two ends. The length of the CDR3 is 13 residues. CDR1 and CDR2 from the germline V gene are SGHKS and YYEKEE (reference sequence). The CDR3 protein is CASNPLVGTEAFF. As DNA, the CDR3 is TGTGCCAGCAACCCCCTTGTGGGCACTGAAGCTTTCTTT.

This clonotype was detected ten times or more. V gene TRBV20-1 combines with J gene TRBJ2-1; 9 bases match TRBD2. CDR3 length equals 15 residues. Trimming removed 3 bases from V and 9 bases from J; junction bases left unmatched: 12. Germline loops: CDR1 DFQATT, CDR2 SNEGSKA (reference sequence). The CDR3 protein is CSARGFGLAIGEQFF. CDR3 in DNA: TGCAGTGCTAGGGGATTTGGACTAGCGATCGGTGAGCAGTTCTTC.

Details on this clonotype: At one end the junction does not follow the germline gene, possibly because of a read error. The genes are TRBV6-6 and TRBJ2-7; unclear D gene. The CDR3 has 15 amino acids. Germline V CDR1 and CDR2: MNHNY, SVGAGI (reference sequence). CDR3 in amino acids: CASSYSSVITYKQYF. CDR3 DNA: TGTGCCAGCAGTTACTCTTCGGTCATTACCTACAAGCAGTACTTC.

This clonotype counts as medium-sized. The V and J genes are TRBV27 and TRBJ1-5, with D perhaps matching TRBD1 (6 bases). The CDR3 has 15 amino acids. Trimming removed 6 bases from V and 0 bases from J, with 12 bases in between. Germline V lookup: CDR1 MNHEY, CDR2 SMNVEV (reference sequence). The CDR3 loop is CASSQGQYSNQPQHF. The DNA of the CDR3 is TGTGCCAGCAGCCAAGGACAGTATAGCAATCAGCCCCAGCATTTT.

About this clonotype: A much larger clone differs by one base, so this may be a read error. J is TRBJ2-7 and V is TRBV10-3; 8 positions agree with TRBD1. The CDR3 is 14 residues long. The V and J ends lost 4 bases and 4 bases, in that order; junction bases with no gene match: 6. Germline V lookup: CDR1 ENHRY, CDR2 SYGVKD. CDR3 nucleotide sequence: TGTGCCATCAGTGGACAGGGGTGCGAGTACGAGCAGTACTTC. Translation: CAISGQGCEYEQYF.

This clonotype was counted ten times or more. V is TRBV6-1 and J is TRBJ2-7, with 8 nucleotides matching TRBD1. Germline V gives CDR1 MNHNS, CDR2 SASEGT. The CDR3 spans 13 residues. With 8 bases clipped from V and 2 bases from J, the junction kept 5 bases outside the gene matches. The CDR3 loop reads CASGTTGAYEQYF. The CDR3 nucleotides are TGTGCCAGCGGGACGACAGGGGCCTACGAGCAGTACTTC.

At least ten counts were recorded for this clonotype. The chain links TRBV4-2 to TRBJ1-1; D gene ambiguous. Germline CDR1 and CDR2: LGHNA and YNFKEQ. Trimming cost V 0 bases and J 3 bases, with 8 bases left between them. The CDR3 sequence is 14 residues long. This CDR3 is CASSQDQADTEAFF. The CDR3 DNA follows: TGTGCCAGCAGCCAAGATCAGGCCGACACTGAAGCTTTCTTT.

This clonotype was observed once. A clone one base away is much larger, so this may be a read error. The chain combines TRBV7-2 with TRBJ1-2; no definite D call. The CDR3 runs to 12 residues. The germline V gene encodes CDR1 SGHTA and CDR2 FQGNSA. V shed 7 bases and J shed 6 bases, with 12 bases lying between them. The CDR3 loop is CASILSADGYTF. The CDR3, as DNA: TGTGCCAGCATCCTCTCGGCGGATGGCTACACCTTC.